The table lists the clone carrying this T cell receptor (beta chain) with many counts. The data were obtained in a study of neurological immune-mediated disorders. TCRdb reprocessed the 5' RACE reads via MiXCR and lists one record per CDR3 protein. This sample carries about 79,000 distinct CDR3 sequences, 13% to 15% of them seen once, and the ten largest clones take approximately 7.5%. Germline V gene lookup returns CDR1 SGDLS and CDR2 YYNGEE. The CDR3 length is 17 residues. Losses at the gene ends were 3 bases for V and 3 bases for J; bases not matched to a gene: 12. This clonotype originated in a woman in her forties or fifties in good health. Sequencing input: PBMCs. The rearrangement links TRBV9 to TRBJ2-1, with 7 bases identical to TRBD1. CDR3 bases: TGTGCCAGCAGCGAGGGTTCTCGGACAGGCGGCTACAATGAGCAGTTCTTC. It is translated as CASSEGSRTGGYNEQFF.